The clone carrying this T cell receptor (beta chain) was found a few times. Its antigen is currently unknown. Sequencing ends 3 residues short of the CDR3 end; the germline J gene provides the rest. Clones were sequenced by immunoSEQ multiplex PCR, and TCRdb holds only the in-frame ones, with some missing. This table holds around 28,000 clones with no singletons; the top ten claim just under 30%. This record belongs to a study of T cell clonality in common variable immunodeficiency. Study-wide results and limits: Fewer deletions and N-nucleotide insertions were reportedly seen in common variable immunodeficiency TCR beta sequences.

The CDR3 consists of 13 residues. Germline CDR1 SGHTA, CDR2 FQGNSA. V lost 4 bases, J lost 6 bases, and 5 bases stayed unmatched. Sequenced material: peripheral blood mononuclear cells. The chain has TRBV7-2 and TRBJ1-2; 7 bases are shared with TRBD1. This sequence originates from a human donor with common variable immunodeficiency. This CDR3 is CASSSTGVDGYTF. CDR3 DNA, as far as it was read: TGTGCCAGCAGCTCCACAGGGGTGGATGGC. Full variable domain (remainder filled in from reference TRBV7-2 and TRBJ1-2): GAGVSQSPSNKVTEKGKDVELRCDPISGHTALYWYRQSLGQGLEFLIYFQGNSAPDKSGLPSDRFSAERTGGSVSTLTIQRTQQEDSAVYLCASSSTGVDGYTFGSGTRLTVV.